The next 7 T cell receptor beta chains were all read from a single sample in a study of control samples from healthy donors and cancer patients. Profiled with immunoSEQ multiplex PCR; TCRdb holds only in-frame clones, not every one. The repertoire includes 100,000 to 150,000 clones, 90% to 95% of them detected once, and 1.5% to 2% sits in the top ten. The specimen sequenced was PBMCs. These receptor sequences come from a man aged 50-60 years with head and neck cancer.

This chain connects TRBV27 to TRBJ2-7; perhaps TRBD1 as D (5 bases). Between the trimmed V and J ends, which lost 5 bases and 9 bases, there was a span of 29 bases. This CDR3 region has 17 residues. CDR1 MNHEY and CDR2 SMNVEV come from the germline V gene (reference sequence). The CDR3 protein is CASSPQGWGKLSSGQYF. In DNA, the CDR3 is TGTGCCAGCAGTCCCCAGGGTTGGGGAAAACTTTCATCAGGGCAGTACTTC.

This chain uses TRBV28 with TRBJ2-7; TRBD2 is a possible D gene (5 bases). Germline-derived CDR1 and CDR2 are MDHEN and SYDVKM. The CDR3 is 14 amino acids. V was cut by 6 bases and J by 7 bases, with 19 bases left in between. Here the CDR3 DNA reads TGTGCCAGCAGCCGAACATCTAGGTCGGGGGAGCAGTACTTC. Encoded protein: CASSRTSRSGEQYF.

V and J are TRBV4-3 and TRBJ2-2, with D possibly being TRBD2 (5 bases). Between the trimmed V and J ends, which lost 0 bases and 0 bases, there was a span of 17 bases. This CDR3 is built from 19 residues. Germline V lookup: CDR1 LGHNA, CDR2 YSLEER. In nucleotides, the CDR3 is TGCGCCAGCAGCCAAGATCGGGGTGGTCTTACAACGAACACCGGGGAGCTGTTTTTT. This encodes CASSQDRGGLTTNTGELFF.

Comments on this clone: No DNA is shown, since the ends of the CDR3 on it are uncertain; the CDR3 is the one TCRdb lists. CDR3 loop: CASVLSGPLRNQPQHF. This rearrangement joins TRBV19 to TRBJ1-5. The CDR3 has 16 residues if both end residues are counted. CDR1 LNHDA and CDR2 SQIVND come from the germline V gene (reference sequence).

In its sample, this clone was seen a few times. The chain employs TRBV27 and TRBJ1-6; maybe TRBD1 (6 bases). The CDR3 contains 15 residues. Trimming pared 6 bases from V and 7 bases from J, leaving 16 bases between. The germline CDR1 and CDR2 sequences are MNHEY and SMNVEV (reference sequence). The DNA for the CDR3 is TGTGCCAGCAGCGGGGCAGGGGCAGGGAATTCACCCCTCCACTTT. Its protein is CASSGAGAGNSPLHF.

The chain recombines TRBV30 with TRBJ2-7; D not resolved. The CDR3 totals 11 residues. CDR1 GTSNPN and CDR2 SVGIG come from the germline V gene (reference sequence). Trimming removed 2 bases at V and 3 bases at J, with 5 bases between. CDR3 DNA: TGTGCCTGGAGTACTGTCTACGAGCAGTACTTC. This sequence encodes CAWSTVYEQYF.

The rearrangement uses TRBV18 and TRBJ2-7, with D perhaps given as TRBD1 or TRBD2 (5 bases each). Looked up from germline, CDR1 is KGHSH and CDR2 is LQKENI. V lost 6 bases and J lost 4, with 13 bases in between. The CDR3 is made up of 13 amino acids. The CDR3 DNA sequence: TGTGCCAGCTCCCTTCGGGACCGTTACGAGCAGTACTTC. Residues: CASSLRDRYEQYF.